This T cell receptor (beta chain) stems from a study of persistence of HIV-infected CD4 T cells (dated by TCRdb to the early 2020s). Turning to the overall study: The study isolated CMV- and HIV-1 Gag-responding CD4+ T cells from ART-treated individuals to examine antigen-driven clonal expansion of HIV-1-infected cells. Suppressive ART had been received by participants for a median of roughly 8 years. For the TCR cluster analysis across participants, about 8 participants were included for CMV and 7 participants for Gag. Peripheral blood samples of up to roughly 200 mL were taken at multiple time points, with the exception of a couple of participants who underwent leukapheresis at a single time point. The clonality of all cells in each sorted population was assessed by TCRbeta sequencing, whereas the clonality of infected cells was assessed by proviral sequencing.

This specimen's treatment or condition label, per the study, means: suppressive antiretroviral therapy. A pool of overlapping 15-mer peptides from HIV-1 Gag, at 0.8 to 1 ug per peptide per mL, was used to stimulate the cells. Memory populations depleted of antigen-responding cells were obtained by sorting nonresponding CD40L-negative CD69-negative CD45RO-high memory CD4+ T cells. Participants were HIV-1-infected adults who started suppressive ART during chronic infection. Participants had undetectable plasma HIV-1 RNA below 50 copies/mL for at least 4 years. To be included, a participant needed positive CMV serology and a CD4+ T cell count above 400 cells/uL. Before stimulation, PBMCs were isolated using density centrifugation and depleted of CD8+ T cells. For around 17 hours, CD8-depleted PBMCs were stimulated with anti-CD28/CD49d costimulation, a CD40-blocking antibody, and enfuvirtide, which was added to prevent new infections. Sorting was done on either a Beckman Coulter MoFlo Legacy or an XDP sorter, and propidium iodide was used to exclude dead cells. For samples with more than one million cells, genomic DNA was extracted with the QIAamp DNA Mini Kit, and for all other samples the Quick-DNA Microprep Kit was used.

What the authors observed across the whole study: Enrichment of degenerate expanded CDR3beta sequences was found in antigen-responding cells, suggesting convergent selection of CD4+ responses to CMV and Gag. Bulk TCR analyses could not be restricted to the rare CMV-responding cells that actually carried HIV-1 proviruses. Only a small number of individuals took part in the study, and only a limited range of antigens was tested. TCR oligoclonality correlated with proviral oligoclonality within the same sorted populations. TCRbeta richness in CMV- and Gag-responding cells was significantly lower than in anti-CD3/anti-CD28-responding cells; CMV-responding cells had higher oligoclonality than CD3/CD28-stimulated and Gag-responding cells.

The immunoSEQ hsTCRB assay version 4 in survey mode was used to sequence TCRbeta repertoires from genomic DNA. Genomic DNA was diluted to about 9.1 ng/uL, using up to roughly 1 ug per sample for TCRbeta sequencing. Per the source publication's procedure: Analysis of the TCRbeta data was done in ImmunoSeq Analyzer 3.0, and diversity was computed on productive nucleotide rearrangements. Using the Immunarch R package, the improved Chao index served to estimate lower-bound TCR diversity and the Gini coefficient served to estimate clonality. Different nucleotide rearrangements encoding the same CDR3beta amino acid sequence were treated as distinct clonotypes. Differential abundance analysis found TCRbeta sequences that were significantly enriched in antigen-responding cells compared with anti-CD3/anti-CD28-activated cells. GLIPH2 clustered TCRs by predicted peptide-MHC specificity, both within individual participants and across merged participant data sets. What TCRdb holds here is the immuneACCESS table cut down to in-frame rearrangements. Part of the clones is not present; checked against another copy, under half of the missing clones reflect an unresolved V gene, and the others are unexplained. The V and J calls and clone size come from that table; D and trimming were worked out from the DNA. This sample has approximately 40,000 clones in its table, and approximately 78% of those were observed once. 12% to 15% of the sample lies in the top ten.

About this clone: The specificity of this receptor is unknown. No base quality information exists; no much larger clone differs at one position.

The specimen was CD4+ T cells sorted from PBMCs after approximately 19-hour stimulation, collected from a patient who received antiretroviral therapy. The cell subset or site label, as the study defines it: CD40L-CD69- CD45RO-high memory CD4 T cells not responding to Gag peptides. The clonotype originates from an adult man with HIV who was CMV-seropositive.

The CDR3 has the sequence CASSRYPTDSEQYF. The nucleotide sequence reads as follows: TGTGCCAGCAGTCGCTATCCCACGGACTCCGAGCAGTACTTC. Rearrangement joined TRBV6-5 to TRBJ2-7; TRBD2 is possibly the D segment (5 matching bases). The germline V gene gives CDR1 as MNHEY and CDR2 as SVGAGI. Including the terminal cysteine and phenylalanine, the CDR3 comprises 14 residues. The retained sequence is limited to the CDR3, 42 bases, with the frame set at the first base. V is cut by 5 bases and J by 6 bases, and the space between the germline ends is 17 bases.